The next 5 T cell receptor beta chains were all read from a single sample in a study of graft-versus-host responses after intestinal transplantation. Plating combined some 200,000 CFSE-labeled responder cells with some 200,000 irradiated, violet-dye-labeled stimulator cells. Sequencing used immunoSEQ multiplex PCR; TCRdb keeps in-frame clones, though not all of them. The sample shows around 21,000 clones, roughly 44% of them seen only once. The material was alloreactive CD8+ T cells from a mixed lymphocyte reaction culture, obtained before transplantation. Subset reported: CFSE-low proliferating T cells sorted from roughly 6-day pre-transplant mixed lymphocyte reaction (GvH or HvG direction). The source is a human patient who was an organ donor for intestinal transplantation.

The chain carries TRBV7-2 and TRBJ2-1; 12 nucleotides line up with TRBD2. With 6 bases clipped from V and 2 bases from J, the junction kept 5 bases outside the gene matches. The length of the CDR3 is 16 residues. Germline loops: CDR1 SGHTA, CDR2 FQGNSA. CDR3 loop: CASSGRTSGTYNEQFF. The CDR3 DNA reads as TGTGCCAGCAGTGGCCGGACTAGCGGGACCTACAATGAGCAGTTCTTC.

A single count supports this clone. This chain connects TRBV21-1 to TRBJ1-2. TRBV21-1 is a known pseudogene. The CDR3 runs 11 residues. This CDR3 reads CASTTSNGYTF. The CDR3 coding sequence is TGTGCCAGCACTACCTCCAATGGCTACACCTTC.

This clone was observed a few times. V usage is TRBV6-6 and J usage is TRBJ1-1, with TRBD1 matching 9 bases. This CDR3 is built from 16 residues. Looked up from germline, CDR1 is MNHNY and CDR2 is SVGAGI (reference sequence). The V segment lost 2 bases and the J segment 5 bases; nucleotides outside the gene matches: 9. CDR3 sequence (DNA): TGTGCCAGCAGTTACACGGGACAGGGAGGATGGACTGAAGCTTTCTTT. The encoded protein is CASSYTGQGGWTEAFF.

V usage is TRBV2 and J usage is TRBJ1-5; the match to TRBD1 covers 9 bases. The CDR3 totals 15 residues. Germline CDR1 and CDR2: SNHLY and FYNNEI. With V trimmed by 5 bases and J by 4 bases, 6 bases remained unmatched. The CDR3 nucleotides read TGTGCCAGCAGTAGGACAGGGGCCATTAATCAGCCCCAGCATTTT. The encoded protein is CASSRTGAINQPQHF.

The chain is built from TRBV19 and TRBJ1-2; D gene unclear. CDR3 length: 13 amino acids. The V end was cut by 6 bases, the J end by 3 bases, with 11 bases between. CDR1 and CDR2 (germline): LNHDA, SQIVND (reference sequence). The CDR3 DNA follows: TGTGCCAGTAGCACTACTACCTACTATGGCTACACCTTC. Protein product: CASSTTTYYGYTF.